This T cell receptor (beta chain) was captured by sequencing in a study of T cells after yellow fever vaccination. The germline V and J ends were trimmed by 5 bases and 7 bases, with 14 bases remaining between them. Germline loops: CDR1 SGHTA, CDR2 FQGNSA. CDR3 length: 13 residues. Via MiXCR, TCRdb re-called the 5' RACE reads, giving one row per CDR3 protein. The sample lists a few hundred thousand distinct CDR3 sequences; 7.5% to 9% were seen once. This clonotype was seen a handful of times. This TCR was sampled from a man aged 18 to 30 who received the YFV17D yellow fever vaccine. The sample in question was CD4+ T cells sorted from PBMCs, obtained 5 days after the yellow fever booster vaccination. The gene calls are TRBV7-2 and TRBJ2-5, with D possibly being TRBD2 (6 bases). The CDR3 DNA follows: TGTGCCAGCAGCCCGGGGGTGTTGGGGACCCAGTACTTC. This sequence encodes CASSPGVLGTQYF. Looking up the rest from reference TRBV7-2 and TRBJ2-5 gives the full variable domain: GAGVSQSPSNKVTEKGKDVELRCDPISGHTALYWYRQSLGQGLEFLIYFQGNSAPDKSGLPSDRFSAERTGGSVSTLTIQRTQQEDSAVYLCASSPGVLGTQYFGPGTRLLVL.